Here is one T cell receptor beta chain with its context. Sequencing used immunoSEQ multiplex PCR; TCRdb keeps in-frame clones, though not all of them. The sample lists some 300,000 clones, around 90% occurring once. The record originates from a study of blood T cell repertoires in COVID-19. The CDR3 contains 16 residues. In germline, CDR1 is SEHNR, CDR2 FQNEAQ (reference sequence). The V segment lost 6 bases and the J segment 7 bases; nucleotides outside the gene matches: 11. The chain joins TRBV7-9 to TRBJ2-1; 11 bases fit TRBD2. Sequencing input: peripheral blood. The sequence came from a man in his sixties or seventies with acute or convalescent COVID-19. The CDR3 region is CASRPYSGGAFNEQFF. DNA for the CDR3: TGTGCCAGCAGACCATATAGCGGGGGGGCCTTTAATGAGCAGTTCTTC.